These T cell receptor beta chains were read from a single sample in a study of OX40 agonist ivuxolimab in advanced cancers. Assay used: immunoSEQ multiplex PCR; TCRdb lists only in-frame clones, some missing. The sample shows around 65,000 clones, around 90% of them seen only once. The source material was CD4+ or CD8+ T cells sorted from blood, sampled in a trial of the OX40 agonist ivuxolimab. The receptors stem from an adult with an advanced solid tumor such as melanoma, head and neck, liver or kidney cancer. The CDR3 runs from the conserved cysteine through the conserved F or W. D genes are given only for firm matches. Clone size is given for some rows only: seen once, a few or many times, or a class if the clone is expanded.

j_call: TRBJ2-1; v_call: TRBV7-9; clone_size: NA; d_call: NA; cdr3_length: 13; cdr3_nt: TGTGCCAGCAGCTTAGGAGGTGGGAATGAGCAGTTCTTC; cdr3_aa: CASSLGGGNEQFF
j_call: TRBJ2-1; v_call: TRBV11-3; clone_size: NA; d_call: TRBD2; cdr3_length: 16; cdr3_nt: TGTGCCAGCAGCCCCGAGGGACTAGCGGTATACAATGAGCAGTTCTTC; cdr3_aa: CASSPEGLAVYNEQFF
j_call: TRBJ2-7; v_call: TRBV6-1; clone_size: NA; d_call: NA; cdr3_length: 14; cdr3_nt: TGTGCCAGCAGTGAAGCGCATCTAGGGTTCGAGCAGTACTTC; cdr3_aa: CASSEAHLGFEQYF
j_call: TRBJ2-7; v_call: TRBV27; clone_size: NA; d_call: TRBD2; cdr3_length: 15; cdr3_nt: TGTGCCAGCAGTGGTAGACGGACTAGCCTTTACGAGCAGTACTTC; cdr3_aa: CASSGRRTSLYEQYF
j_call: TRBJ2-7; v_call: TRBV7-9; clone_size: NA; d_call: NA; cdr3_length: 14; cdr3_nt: TGTGCCAGCAGCTTTGAGGGCGGCCCCTACGAGCAGTACTTC; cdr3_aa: CASSFEGGPYEQYF
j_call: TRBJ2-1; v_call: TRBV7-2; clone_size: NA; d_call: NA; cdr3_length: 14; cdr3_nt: TGTGCCAGCAGCTTAGTCGGACCCTACAATGAGCAGTTCTTC; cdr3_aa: CASSLVGPYNEQFF
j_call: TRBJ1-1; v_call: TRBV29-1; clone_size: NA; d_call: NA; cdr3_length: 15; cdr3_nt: TGCAGCGTTAAAAAGGACGGACGACTTACGGCTGAAGCTTTCTTT; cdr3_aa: CSVKKDGRLTAEAFF
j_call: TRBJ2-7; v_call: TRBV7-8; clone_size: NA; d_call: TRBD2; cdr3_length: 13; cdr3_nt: TGTGCCAGCAGCCTAAGGACTAGCGGCGAGCAGTACTTC; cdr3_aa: CASSLRTSGEQYF
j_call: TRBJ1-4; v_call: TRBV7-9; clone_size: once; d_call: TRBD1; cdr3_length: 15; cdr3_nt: TGTGCCAGCAGCCAGCGGACAGGACTTAATGAAAAACTGTTTTTT; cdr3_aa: CASSQRTGLNEKLFF
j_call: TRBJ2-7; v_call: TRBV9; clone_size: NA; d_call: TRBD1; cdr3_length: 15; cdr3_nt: TGTGCCAGCAGCGTAGCTACGGGACAGGGGTACGAGCAGTACTTC; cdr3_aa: CASSVATGQGYEQYF
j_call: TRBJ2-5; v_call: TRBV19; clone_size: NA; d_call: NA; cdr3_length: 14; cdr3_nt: TGTGCCAGTAGTATCGGGACGCATCAAGAGACCCAGTACTTC; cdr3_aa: CASSIGTHQETQYF
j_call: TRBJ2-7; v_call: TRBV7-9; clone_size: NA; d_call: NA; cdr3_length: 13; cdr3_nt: TGTGCCAGCAGCCCGCCGTCGAGTCGGGAGCAGTACTTC; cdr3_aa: CASSPPSSREQYF
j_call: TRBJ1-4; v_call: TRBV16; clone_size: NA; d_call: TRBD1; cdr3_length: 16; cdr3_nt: TGTGCCAGCAGCCATACCGGGACAGGGTACGGCGAAAAACTGTTTTTT; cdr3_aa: CASSHTGTGYGEKLFF
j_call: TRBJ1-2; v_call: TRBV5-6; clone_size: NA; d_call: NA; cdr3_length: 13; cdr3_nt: TGTGCCAGCAGCCCAGGGACTGCCTGGGGCTACACCTTC; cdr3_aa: CASSPGTAWGYTF
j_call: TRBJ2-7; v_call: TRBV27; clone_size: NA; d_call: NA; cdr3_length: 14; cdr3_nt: TGTGCCAGCAGCCCCGGACCAGAGCCCTACGAGCAGTACTTC; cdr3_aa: CASSPGPEPYEQYF
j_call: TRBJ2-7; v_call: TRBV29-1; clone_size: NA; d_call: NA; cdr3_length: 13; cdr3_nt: TGCAGCGTTGAGGTGGGGCCGAGCTACGAGCAGTACTTC; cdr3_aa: CSVEVGPSYEQYF
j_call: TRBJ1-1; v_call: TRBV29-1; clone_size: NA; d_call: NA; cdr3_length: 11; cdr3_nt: TGCAGCGTTGTTCTCAACACTGAAGCTTTCTTT; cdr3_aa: CSVVLNTEAFF
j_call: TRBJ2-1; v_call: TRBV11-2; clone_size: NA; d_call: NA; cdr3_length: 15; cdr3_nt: TGTGCCAGCAGCTTATCCGGGGAATCCTACAATGAGCAGTTCTTC; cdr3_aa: CASSLSGESYNEQFF
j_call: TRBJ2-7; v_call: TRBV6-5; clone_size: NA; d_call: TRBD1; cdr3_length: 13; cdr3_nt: TGTGCCAGCAGTTACGGGACAGGCTACGAGCAGTACTTC; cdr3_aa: CASSYGTGYEQYF
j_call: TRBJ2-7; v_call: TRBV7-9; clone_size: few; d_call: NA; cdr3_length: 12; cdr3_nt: TGTGCCAGCAGCAGGTCCGTATACGAGCAGTACTTC; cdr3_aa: CASSRSVYEQYF
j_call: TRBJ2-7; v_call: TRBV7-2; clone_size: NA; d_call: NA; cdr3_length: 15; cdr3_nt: TGTGCCAGCAGCGGTGGGCAGGGGAGCTCCTACGAGCAGTACTTC; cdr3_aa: CASSGGQGSSYEQYF
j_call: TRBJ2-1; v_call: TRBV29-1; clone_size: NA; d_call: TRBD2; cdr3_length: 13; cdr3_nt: TGCAGCGTTAGTGGAAGGACTAGCAATGAGCAGTTCTTC; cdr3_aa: CSVSGRTSNEQFF
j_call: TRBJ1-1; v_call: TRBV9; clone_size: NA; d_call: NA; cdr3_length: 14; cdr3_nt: TGTGCCAGCAACCCCGCCGGGACTCAAAACGAAGCTTTCTTT; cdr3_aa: CASNPAGTQNEAFF
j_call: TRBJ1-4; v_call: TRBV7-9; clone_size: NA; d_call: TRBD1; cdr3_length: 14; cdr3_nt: TGTGCCAGCAGCAGAACAGGGGGTGATGAAAAACTGTTTTTT; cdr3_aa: CASSRTGGDEKLFF
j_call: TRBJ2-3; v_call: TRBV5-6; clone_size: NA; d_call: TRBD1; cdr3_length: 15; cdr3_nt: TGTGCCAGCAGCTTGGGACAGGGGGCCCCAGATACGCAGTATTTT; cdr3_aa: CASSLGQGAPDTQYF
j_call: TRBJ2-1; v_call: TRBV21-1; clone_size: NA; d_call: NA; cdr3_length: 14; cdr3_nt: TGTGCCAGCAGCACCGGACTAGCCTCGAATGAGCAGTTCTTC; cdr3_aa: CASSTGLASNEQFF
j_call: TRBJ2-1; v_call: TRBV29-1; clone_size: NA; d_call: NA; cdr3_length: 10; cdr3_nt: TGCAGCGTTAGGAACAATGAGCAGTTCTTC; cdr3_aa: CSVRNNEQFF
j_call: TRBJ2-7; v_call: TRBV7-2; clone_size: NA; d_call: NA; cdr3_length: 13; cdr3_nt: TGTGCCAGCAGCTTAGGGACTTCCACGGAGCAGTACTTC; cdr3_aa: CASSLGTSTEQYF
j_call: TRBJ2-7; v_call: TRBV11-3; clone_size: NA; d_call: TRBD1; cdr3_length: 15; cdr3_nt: TGTGCCAGCAGCCAAGATGAGACAGGGGGCTACGAGCAGTACTTC; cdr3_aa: CASSQDETGGYEQYF
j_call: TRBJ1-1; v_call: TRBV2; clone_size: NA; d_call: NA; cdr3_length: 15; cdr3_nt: TGTGCCAGCAGTGAATCCTCTTTCGTCAACACTGAAGCTTTCTTT; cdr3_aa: CASSESSFVNTEAFF
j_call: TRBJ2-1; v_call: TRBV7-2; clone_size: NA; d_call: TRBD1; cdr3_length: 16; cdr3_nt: TGTGCCAGCAGCTTAGTCGGCCAGGGGGAAGTCGATGAGCAGTTCTTC; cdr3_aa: CASSLVGQGEVDEQFF
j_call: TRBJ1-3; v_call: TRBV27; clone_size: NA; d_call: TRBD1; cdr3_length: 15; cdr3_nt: TGTGCCAGCAGACAGGGGACAGATCTTGGAAACACCATATATTTT; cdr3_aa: CASRQGTDLGNTIYF
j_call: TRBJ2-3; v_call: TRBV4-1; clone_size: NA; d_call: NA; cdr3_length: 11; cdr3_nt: TGCGCCAGCAGCCTGGGGGATACGCAGTATTTT; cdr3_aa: CASSLGDTQYF
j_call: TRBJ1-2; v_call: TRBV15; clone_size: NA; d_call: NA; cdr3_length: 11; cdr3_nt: TGTGCCACCAGCAGAGACGCAAGCTACACCTTC; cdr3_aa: CATSRDASYTF
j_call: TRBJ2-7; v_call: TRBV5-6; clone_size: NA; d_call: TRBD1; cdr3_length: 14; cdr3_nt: TGTGCCAGCAGCCCCGGGACAGGGGGCGTGTTTAAGTACTTC; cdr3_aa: CASSPGTGGVFKYF
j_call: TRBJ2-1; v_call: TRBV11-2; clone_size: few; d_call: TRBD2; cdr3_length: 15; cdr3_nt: TGTGCCAGCAGCTCCGAAGCGGGAGTTTACAATGAGCAGTTCTTC; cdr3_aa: CASSSEAGVYNEQFF
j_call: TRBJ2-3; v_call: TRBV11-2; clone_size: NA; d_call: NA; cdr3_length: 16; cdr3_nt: TGTGCCAGCAGCCCCCTTGTGAGGCGGAGCACAGATACGCAGTATTTT; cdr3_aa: CASSPLVRRSTDTQYF
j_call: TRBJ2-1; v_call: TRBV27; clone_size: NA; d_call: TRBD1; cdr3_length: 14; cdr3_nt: TGTGCCAGCTGTCGGAGGACAGGGGGCGATGAGCAGTTCTTC; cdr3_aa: CASCRRTGGDEQFF
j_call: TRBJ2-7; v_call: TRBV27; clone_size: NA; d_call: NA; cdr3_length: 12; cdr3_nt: TGTGCCAGCAGTTTACCAGCCCGCGAGCAGTACTTC; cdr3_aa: CASSLPAREQYF
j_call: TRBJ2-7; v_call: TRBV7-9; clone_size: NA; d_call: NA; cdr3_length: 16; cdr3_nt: TGTGCCAGCAGCCCCTGGCGGACGGAAAGCTCCTACGAGCAGTACTTC; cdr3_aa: CASSPWRTESSYEQYF
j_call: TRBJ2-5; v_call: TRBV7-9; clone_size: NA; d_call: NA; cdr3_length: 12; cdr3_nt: TGTGCCAGCAGCCGTACGCGAGAGACCCAGTACTTC; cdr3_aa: CASSRTRETQYF
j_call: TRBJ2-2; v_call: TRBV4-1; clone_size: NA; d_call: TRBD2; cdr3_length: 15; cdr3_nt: TGCGCCAGCAGCCAAGGGACTAGATCGCCCGGGGAGCTGTTTTTT; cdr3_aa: CASSQGTRSPGELFF
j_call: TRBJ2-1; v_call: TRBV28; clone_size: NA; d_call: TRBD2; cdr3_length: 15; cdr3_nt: TGTGCCAGCAGACCGGGGACTAGCAGAGACAATGAGCAGTTCTTC; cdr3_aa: CASRPGTSRDNEQFF
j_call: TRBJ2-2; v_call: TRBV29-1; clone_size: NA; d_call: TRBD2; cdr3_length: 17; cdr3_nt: TGCAGCGTTGTCCAGCGGGAGCCCGCCCCGGACACCGGGGAGCTGTTTTTT; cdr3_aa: CSVVQREPAPDTGELFF
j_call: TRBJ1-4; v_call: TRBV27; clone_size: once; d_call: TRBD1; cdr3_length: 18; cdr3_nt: TGTGCCAGCAGTTTATCCGGACAGGGGCCTGCAACTAATGAAAAACTGTTTTTT; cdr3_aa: CASSLSGQGPATNEKLFF
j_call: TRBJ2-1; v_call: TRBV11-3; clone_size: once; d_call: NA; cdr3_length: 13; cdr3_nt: TGTGCCAGCAGCCACGACCCGTACAATGAGCAGTTCTTC; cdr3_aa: CASSHDPYNEQFF
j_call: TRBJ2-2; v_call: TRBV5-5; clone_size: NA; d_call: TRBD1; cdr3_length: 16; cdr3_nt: TGTGCCAGCAGCGGGACAGGGGGCAGCGACACCGGGGAGCTGTTTTTT; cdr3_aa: CASSGTGGSDTGELFF
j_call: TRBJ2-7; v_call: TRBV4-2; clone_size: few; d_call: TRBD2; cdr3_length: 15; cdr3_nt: TGTGCCAGCAGCCAAGATCTGGTAGCGGGAGCCGAGCAGTACTTC; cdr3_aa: CASSQDLVAGAEQYF
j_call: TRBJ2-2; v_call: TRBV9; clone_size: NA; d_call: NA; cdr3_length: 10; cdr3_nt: TGTGCCAGCGGGAACGGGGAGCTGTTTTTT; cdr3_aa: CASGNGELFF
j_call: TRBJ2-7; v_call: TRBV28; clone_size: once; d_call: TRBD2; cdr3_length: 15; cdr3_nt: TGTGCCAGCAGTTTCGTACTAGCGGGTCACTACGAGCAGTACTTC; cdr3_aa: CASSFVLAGHYEQYF
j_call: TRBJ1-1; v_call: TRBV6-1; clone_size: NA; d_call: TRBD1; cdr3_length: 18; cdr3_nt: TGTGCCAGCAGTGAACCTGGGCAGGGGGCGCTTCTTGGGACTGAAGCTTTCTTT; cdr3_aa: CASSEPGQGALLGTEAFF
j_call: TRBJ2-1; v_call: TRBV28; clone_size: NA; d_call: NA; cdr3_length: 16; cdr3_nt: TGTGCCAGCAGTTTTGAGACTCCTAGCTCCTACAATGAGCAGTTCTTC; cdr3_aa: CASSFETPSSYNEQFF
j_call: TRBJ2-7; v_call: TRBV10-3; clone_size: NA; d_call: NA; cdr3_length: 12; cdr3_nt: TGTGCCATCTCTAGCAGCTCCTACGAGCAGTACTTC; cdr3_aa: CAISSSSYEQYF
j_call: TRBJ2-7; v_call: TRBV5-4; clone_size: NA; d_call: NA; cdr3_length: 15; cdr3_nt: TGTGCCAGCAGCCATCCCATGGACAGAAACTACGAGCAGTACTTC; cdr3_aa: CASSHPMDRNYEQYF